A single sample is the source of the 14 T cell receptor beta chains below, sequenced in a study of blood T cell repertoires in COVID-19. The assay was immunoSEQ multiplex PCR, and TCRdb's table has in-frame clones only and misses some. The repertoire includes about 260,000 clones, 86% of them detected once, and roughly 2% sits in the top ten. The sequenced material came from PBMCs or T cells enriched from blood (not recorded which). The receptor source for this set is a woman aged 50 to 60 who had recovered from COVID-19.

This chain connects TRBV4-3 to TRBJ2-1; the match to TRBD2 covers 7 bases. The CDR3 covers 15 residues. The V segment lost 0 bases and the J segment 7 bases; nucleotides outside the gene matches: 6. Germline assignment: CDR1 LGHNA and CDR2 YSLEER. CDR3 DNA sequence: TGCGCCAGCAGCCAAGACGGAGCGGGATTTAATGAGCAGTTCTTC. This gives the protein CASSQDGAGFNEQFF.

DNA of the CDR3: TGTGCCAGCAGCCCGGGACTAGCGGTCACAGATACGCAGTATTTT. Residues: CASSPGLAVTDTQYF. This rearrangement joins TRBV7-2 to TRBJ2-3; the match to TRBD2 covers 11 bases. This CDR3 is 15 amino acids long. The germline CDR1 and CDR2 sequences are SGHTA and FQGNSA. V shed 5 bases, J shed 2 bases, and the junction held 3 bases outside the gene matches.

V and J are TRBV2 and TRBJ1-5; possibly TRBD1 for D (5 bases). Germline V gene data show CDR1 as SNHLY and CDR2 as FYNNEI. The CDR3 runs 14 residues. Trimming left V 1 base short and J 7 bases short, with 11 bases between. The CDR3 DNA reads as TGTGCCAGCAGTGAAGGGGCAGGGCGCCAGCCCCAGCATTTT. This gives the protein CASSEGAGRQPQHF.

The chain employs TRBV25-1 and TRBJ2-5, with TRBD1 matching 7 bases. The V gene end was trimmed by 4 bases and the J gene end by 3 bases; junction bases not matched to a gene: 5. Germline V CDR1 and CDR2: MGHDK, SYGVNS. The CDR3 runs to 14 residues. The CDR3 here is CASSGEQGKETQYF. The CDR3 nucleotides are TGTGCCAGCAGTGGAGAACAGGGGAAAGAGACCCAGTACTTC.

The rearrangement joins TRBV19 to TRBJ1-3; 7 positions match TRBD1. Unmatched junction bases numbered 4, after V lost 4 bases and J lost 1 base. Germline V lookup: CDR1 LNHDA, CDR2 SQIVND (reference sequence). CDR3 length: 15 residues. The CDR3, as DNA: TGTGCCAGTAGTAGGGGGGACAGTTCTGGAAACACCATATATTTT. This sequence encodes CASSRGDSSGNTIYF.

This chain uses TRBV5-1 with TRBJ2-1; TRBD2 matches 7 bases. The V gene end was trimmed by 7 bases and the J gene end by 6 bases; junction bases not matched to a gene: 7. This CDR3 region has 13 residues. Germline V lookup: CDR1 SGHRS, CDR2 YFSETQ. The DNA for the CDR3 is TGCGCCAGCGGGTTTCCTAGCGGCAATGAGCAGTTCTTC. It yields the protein CASGFPSGNEQFF.

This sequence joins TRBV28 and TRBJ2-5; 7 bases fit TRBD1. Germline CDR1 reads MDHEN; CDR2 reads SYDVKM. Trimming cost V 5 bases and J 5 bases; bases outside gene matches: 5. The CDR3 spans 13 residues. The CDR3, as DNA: TGTGCCAGCAGTCGGACAGGTGGGGAGACCCAGTACTTC. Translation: CASSRTGGETQYF.

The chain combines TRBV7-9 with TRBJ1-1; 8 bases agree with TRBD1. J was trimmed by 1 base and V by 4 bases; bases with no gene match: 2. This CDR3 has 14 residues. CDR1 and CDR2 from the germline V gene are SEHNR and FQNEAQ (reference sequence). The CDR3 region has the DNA TGTGCCAGCAGCTGGGGACAGGAGAACACTGAAGCTTTCTTT. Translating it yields CASSWGQENTEAFF.

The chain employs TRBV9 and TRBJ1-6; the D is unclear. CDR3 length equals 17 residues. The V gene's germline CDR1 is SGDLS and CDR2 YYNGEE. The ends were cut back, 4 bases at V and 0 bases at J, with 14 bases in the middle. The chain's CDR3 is CASSQQPKSSYNSPLHF. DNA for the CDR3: TGTGCCAGCAGCCAACAGCCGAAAAGCTCCTATAATTCACCCCTCCACTTT.

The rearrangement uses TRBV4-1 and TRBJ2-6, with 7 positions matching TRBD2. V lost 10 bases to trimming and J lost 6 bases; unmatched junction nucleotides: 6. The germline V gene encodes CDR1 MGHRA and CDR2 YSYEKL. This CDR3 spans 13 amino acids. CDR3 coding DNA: TGCGCCACCTGGGGGGGGTCGGCCAACGTCCTGACTTTC. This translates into CATWGGSANVLTF.

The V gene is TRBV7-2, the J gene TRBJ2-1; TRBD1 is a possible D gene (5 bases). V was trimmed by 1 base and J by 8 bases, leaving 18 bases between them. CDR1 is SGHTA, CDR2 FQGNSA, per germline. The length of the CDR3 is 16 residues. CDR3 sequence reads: CASSLGLVGVRDEQFF. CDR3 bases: TGTGCCAGCAGCTTAGGGTTGGTAGGGGTTCGGGATGAGCAGTTCTTC.

CDR3 sequence (DNA): TGTGCCAGCAGTTTAAATAGGGGTAATGAAAAACTGTTTTTT. Translated, it gives CASSLNRGNEKLFF. The chain links TRBV27 to TRBJ1-4, with D perhaps matching TRBD1 (5 bases). V lost 2 bases and J lost 4, with 8 bases in between. Germline CDR1 and CDR2: MNHEY and SMNVEV (reference sequence). The CDR3 covers 14 residues.

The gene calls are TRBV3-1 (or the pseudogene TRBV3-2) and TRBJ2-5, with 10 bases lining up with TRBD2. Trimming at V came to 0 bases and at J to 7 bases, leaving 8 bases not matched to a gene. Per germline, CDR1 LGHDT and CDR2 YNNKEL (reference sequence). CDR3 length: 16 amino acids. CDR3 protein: CASSQDKRGGAGTQYF. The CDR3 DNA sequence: TGTGCCAGCAGCCAAGATAAGCGGGGGGGCGCTGGGACCCAGTACTTC.

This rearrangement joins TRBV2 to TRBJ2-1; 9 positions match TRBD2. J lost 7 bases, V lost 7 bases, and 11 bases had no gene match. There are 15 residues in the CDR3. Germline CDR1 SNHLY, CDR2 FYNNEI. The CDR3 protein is CASTLTSGGLNEQFF. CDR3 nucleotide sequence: TGTGCCAGCACTTTGACCAGCGGGGGGCTTAATGAGCAGTTCTTC.